This T cell receptor beta chain is drawn from a study of cytomegalovirus exposure and HLA in healthy donors. On the study more broadly: There were about 86 million unique TCRs (from HLA-typed donors) in an early data release.

Both 60 Vbeta primers and 13 Jbeta primers went into the PCR. The method was immunoSEQ multiplex PCR; TCRdb's version includes in-frame clones alone and lacks a portion of them. This table holds approximately 30,000 clones. This CDR3 region has 15 residues. With 3 bases clipped from V and 9 bases from J, the junction kept 10 bases outside the gene matches. CDR1 and CDR2 (germline): ENHRY, SYGVKD. This clone is identified as medium-sized from frequency. Its specificity is not known. General study findings and limits: Later genetic work tied a missense DCLRE1C variant to beta-chain V and J trimming.

The sample comprised PBMCs. The chain combines TRBV10-3 with TRBJ2-1, with 8 positions matching TRBD2. The receptor was isolated from a woman in her thirties or forties in good health and CMV-seropositive. The CDR3 protein is CAISDGAGVGAEQFF. The CDR3 DNA reads as TGTGCCATCAGTGACGGAGCGGGAGTAGGCGCTGAGCAGTTCTTC.